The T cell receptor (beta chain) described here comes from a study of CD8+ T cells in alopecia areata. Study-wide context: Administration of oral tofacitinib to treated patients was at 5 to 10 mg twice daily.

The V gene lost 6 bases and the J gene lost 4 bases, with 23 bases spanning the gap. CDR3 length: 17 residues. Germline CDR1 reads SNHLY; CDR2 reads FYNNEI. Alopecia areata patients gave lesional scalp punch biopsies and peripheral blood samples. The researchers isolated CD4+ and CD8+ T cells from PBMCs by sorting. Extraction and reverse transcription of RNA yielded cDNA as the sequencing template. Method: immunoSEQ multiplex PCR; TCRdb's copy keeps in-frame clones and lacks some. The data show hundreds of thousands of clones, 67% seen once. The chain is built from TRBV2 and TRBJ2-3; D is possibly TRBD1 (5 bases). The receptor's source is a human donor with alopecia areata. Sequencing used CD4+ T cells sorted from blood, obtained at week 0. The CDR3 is CASSAQGWVLGADTQYF. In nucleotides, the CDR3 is TGTGCCAGCAGCGCCCAGGGTTGGGTTTTGGGTGCAGATACGCAGTATTTT.